This T cell receptor beta chain is from a study of CD8+ T cells in alopecia areata. On this clone: Its antigen is still unknown.

Reverse transcription of extracted RNA yielded cDNA, which provided the sequencing template. Profiling relied on immunoSEQ multiplex PCR, and the TCRdb table lists in-frame clones only, not all of them. The sample gives 100,000 or so clones, about 60% of which show up once; less than 20% is in the top ten. Specified treatment: oral pan-JAK inhibitor, 5-10 mg twice daily. Sorted out of PBMCs were CD4+ T cells and CD8+ T cells. Trimming shortened V by 0 bases and J by 4 bases, and 5 bases separated the two germline ends. The CDR3 length is 13 residues. CDR1 and CDR2 (germline): SGHVS, FNYEAQ. Notes on the study in general: Researchers reported that TCR sharing among patients proved less clear than in mice, possibly HLA-linked. A large proportion of expanded lesional clones were detected persisting in scalp and blood during tofacitinib.

Sequences were derived from CD8+ T cells sorted from blood, sampled between weeks 55 and 65, from a patient treated with tofacitinib. V is TRBV7-6 and J is TRBJ2-3; D is undetermined. The source of this sequence is a human donor with alopecia areata. The CDR3 loop is CASSLADADTQYF. The CDR3 DNA sequence: TGTGCCAGCAGCTTAGCGGATGCAGATACGCAGTATTTT.